This TCR beta chain was captured by sequencing in a study of beta chain features in type 1 diabetes. Study-level background: When patients were set against healthy donors, age, gender and cell yields were similar. General study points: TCRB CDR3s from Type 1 diabetes patients were moderately but significantly shorter in all four CD4+ subsets.

Of the isolated RNA, all was reverse transcribed, and so the sequenced material was expressed TCRB transcripts. Profiling relied on immunoSEQ multiplex PCR, and the TCRdb table lists in-frame clones only, not all of them. The sample has around 41,000 clones; 66% are singletons. Concerning this clone: As yet, its antigen is unknown.

The authors sorted CD4+ naive, central memory, regulatory and stem cell-like memory cells via CD45RO/CCR7/CD25/CD127/CD95/CD27. The purity of all sorted populations exceeded 98%. This sequence originates from a man aged 25 to 40 with type 1 diabetes. Some clones in this sample may be carry-over from other donors' samples. Sequenced material: Tregs from blood.

The CDR3 protein is CASSLDLAKNIQYF. CDR3 DNA sequence: TGTGCCAGCAGTCTAGATCTAGCCAAAAACATTCAGTACTTC. This rearrangement joins TRBV6-1 to TRBJ2-4; unclear D gene. This CDR3 comprises 14 residues. CDR1 and CDR2 (germline): MNHNS, SASEGT. V dropped 5 bases and J dropped 0 bases, with 8 bases sitting between them.